The entry below gives a single T cell receptor beta chain sequence along with its context. Its antigen is not known. The sample belongs to a study of graft-versus-host responses after intestinal transplantation. Study-wide background: Recipients were all induced with anti-thymocyte globulin, then given tacrolimus and steroids for around three years. Broader study findings: HvG clone declines early post-transplant were associated with peak circulating GvH levels. Researchers found GvH clones in recipient marrow, and some showed up first in ileum or blood. Allografts carried high graft-versus-host to host-versus-graft clonal ratios in patients having graft-donor T cell macrochimerism.

Some clones are missing from TCRdb's copy, which holds only in-frame ones; the method was immunoSEQ multiplex PCR. The sample yields around 100,000 clones, more than 85% seen once. With 1 base removed from V and 9 bases from J, the gap between germline ends came to 15 bases. CDR1 and CDR2 from the germline V gene are LGHNA and YSLEER. This CDR3 contains 14 residues. The source of this sequence is a human donor who was the organ donor for an intestinal transplant. The sequencing used unstimulated CD8+ T cells sorted from spleen or lymph node cells, collected before transplant. The chain uses TRBV4-3 and TRBJ1-1; D remains ambiguous. Written as DNA, the CDR3 is TGCGCCAGCAGCCAAGTCGATGGATCGGAACAAGCTTTCTTT. Translated, it gives CASSQVDGSEQAFF.